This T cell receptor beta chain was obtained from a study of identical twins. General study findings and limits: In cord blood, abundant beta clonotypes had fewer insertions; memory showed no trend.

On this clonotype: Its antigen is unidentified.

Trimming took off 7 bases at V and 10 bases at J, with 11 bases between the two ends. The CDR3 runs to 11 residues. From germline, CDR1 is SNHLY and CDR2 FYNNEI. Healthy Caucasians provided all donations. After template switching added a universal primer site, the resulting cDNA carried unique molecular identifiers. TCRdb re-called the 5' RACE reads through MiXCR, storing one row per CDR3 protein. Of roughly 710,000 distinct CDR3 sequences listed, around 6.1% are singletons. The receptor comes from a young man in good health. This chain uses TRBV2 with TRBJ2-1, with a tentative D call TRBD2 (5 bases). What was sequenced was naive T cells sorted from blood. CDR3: CASTYPGEQFF. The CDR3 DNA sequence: TGTGCCAGCACCTACCCGGGAGAGCAGTTCTTC.